The rows below give T cell receptor beta chains drawn from one sample of a study of identical twins. TCRdb independently ran MiXCR on the 5' RACE reads; one entry per CDR3 protein. The repertoire holds 500,000 to 550,000 distinct CDR3 sequences, with approximately 20% as singletons. The sample was also reused in another study, on yellow fever vaccine responses in identical twins.

Sequenced input: CD4+ T cells sorted from blood. The receptors shown here come from a woman aged 18 to 35 in good health. CDR3s include the opening cysteine and the closing phenylalanine or tryptophan. D genes are given only for firm matches. The size of a clone is reported for some rows only, either as once, few or many, or as a class for expanded clones.

TRBV19	-	TRBD2	CASSFSGGDIQYF
TRBV3-1	few	-	CASSQGMANNNEQFF
TRBV20-1	-	-	CSARGQGGTDTQYF
TRBV19	-	TRBD1	CASSRSWDRTTTQYF
TRBV20-1	-	TRBD2	CSARDRRGAQLYNEQFF
TRBV5-1	many	-	CASSPFEGLNTEAFF
TRBV5-5	-	-	CASSLVGTWNTEAFF
TRBV24-1	-	-	CAASPSNTGELFF
TRBV24-1	few	TRBD2	CATSDRTSGSYEQYF
TRBV20-1	-	TRBD2	CSARRTSGAYEQYF
TRBV5-1	few	TRBD1	CASSFTPHQTGVMYNEQFF
TRBV7-7	-	TRBD2	CASSLGLAGAGDTQYF
TRBV6-1	-	-	CAGAEGSTGNTIYF
TRBV12-3/TRBV12-4	-	-	CASSFRDSGLQETQYF